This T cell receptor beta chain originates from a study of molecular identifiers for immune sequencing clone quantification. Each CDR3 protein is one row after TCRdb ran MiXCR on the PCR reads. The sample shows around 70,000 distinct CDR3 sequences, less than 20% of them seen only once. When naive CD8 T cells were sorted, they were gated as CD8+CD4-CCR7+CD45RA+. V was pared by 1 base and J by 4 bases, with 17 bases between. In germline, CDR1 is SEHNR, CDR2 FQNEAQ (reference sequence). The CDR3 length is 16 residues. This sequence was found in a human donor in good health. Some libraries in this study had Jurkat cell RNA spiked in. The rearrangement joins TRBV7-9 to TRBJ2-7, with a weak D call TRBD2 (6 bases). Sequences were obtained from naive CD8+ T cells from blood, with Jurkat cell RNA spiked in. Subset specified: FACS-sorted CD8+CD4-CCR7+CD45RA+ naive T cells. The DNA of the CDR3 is TGTGCCAGCAGCTTAGTGCCCTCAAGGGACTCTTACGAGCAGTACTTC. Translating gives CASSLVPSRDSYEQYF.